This TCR beta chain was obtained from a study of T cell changes during pregnancy in multiple sclerosis. The CDR3 consists of 16 residues. J lost 1 base, V lost 8 bases, and 9 bases had no gene match. Germline values: CDR1 LNHDA, CDR2 SQIVND (reference sequence). TCRdb keeps only in-frame clones here, not all; method: immunoSEQ multiplex PCR. The sample carries 65,000 to 75,000 clones, more than 90% recorded once. The sequence was obtained from a female donor in good health, enrolled as a control in a pregnancy study. Sequencing was performed on peripheral blood, taken after pregnancy. The chain uses TRBV19 and TRBJ2-2; 8 positions match TRBD1. CDR3 nucleotide sequence: TGTGCCAGTGGCACCGGACAGGGAGGGAACACCGGGGAGCTGTTTTTT. Amino acids: CASGTGQGGNTGELFF.